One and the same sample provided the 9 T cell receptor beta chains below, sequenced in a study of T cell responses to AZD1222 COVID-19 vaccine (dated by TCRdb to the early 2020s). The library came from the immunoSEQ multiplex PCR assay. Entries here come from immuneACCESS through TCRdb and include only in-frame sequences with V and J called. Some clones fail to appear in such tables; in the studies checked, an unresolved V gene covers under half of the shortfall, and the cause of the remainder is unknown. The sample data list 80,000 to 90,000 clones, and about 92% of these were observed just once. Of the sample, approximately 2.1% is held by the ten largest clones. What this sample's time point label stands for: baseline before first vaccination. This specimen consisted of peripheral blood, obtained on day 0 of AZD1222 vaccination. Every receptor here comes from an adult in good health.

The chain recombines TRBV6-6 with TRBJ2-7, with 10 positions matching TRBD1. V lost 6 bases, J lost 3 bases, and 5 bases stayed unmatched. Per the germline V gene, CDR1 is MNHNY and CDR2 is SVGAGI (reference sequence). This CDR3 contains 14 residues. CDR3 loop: CASSGGQGVYEQYF. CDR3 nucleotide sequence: TGTGCCAGCAGCGGAGGACAGGGGGTCTACGAGCAGTACTTC.

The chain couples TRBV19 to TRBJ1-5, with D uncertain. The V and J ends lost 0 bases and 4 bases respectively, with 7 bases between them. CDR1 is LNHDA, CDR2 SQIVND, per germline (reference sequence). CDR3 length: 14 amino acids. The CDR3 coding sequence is TGTGCCAGTAGTATAGAATGGGGAAATCAGCCCCAGCATTTT. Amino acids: CASSIEWGNQPQHF. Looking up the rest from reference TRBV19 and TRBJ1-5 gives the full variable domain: DGGITQSPKYLFRKEGQNVTLSCEQNLNHDAMYWYRQDPGQGLRLIYYSQIVNDFQKGDIAEGYSVSREKKESFPLTVTSAQKNPTAFYLCASSIEWGNQPQHFGDGTRLSIL.

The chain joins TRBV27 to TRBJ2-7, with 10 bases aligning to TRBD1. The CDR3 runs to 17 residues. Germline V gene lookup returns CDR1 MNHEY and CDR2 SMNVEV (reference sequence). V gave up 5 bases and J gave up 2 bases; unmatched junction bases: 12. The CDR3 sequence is CASSLDFPGTGAYEQYF. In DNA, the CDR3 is TGTGCCAGCAGTCTAGACTTCCCCGGGACAGGGGCCTACGAGCAGTACTTC.

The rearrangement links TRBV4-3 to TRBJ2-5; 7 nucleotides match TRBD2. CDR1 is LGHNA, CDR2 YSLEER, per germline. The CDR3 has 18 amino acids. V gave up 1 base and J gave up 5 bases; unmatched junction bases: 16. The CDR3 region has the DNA TGCGCCAGCAGCCAAGTTTTTAGCGGGCACGAAGTGGGGGAGACCCAGTACTTC. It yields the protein CASSQVFSGHEVGETQYF.

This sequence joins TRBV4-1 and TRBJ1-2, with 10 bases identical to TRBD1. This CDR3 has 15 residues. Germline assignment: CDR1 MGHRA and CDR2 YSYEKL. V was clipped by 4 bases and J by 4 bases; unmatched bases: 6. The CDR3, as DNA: TGCGCCAGCAGCCGCCGGGACAGGGGTGGCTATGGCTACACCTTC. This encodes CASSRRDRGGYGYTF.

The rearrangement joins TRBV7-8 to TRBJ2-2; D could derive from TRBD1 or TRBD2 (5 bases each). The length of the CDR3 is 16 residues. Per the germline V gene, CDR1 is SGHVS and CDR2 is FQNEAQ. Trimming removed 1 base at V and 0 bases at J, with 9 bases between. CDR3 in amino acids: CASSLELGPNTGELFF. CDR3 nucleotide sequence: TGTGCCAGCAGCTTAGAACTGGGACCGAACACCGGGGAGCTGTTTTTT. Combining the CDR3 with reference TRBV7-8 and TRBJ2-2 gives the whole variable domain GAGVSQSPRYKVAKRGQDVALRCDPISGHVSLFWYQQALGQGPEFLTYFQNEAQLDKSGLPSDRFFAERPEGSVSTLKIQRTQQEDSAVYLCASSLELGPNTGELFFGEGSRLTVL.

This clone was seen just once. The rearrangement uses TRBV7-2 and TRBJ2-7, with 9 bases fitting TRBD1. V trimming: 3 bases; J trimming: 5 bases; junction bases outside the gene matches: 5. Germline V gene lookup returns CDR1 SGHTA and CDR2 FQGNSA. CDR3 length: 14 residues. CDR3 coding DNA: TGTGCCAGCAGCTTCGACAGGGGGTCGAACGAGCAGTACTTC. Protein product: CASSFDRGSNEQYF.

The CDR3 here is CSVEDWTPSGNTIYF. The CDR3 DNA is TGCAGCGTTGAAGATTGGACTCCCTCTGGAAACACCATATATTTT. The chain has TRBV29-1 and TRBJ1-3; no reliable D call. CDR1 and CDR2 (germline): SQVTM, ANQGSEA. The CDR3 runs to 15 residues. V lost 0 bases and J 0 bases, leaving 9 bases between the germline ends.

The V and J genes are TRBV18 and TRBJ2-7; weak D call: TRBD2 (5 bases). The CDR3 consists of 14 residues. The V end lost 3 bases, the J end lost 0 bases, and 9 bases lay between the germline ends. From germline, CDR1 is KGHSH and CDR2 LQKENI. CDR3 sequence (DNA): TGTGCCAGCTCACCCGGGATAAGCTCCTACGAGCAGTACTTC. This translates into CASSPGISSYEQYF.